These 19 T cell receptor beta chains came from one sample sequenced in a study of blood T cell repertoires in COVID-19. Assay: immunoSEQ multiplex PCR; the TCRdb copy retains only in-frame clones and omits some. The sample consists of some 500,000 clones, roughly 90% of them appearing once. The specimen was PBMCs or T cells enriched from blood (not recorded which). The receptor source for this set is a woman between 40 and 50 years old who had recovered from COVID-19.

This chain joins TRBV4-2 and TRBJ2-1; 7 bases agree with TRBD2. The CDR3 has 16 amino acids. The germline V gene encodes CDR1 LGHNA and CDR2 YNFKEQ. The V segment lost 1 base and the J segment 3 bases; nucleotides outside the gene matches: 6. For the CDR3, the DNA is TGTGCCAGCAGCCAAGGATATAGCGGGCTCTACAATGAGCAGTTCTTC. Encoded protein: CASSQGYSGLYNEQFF.

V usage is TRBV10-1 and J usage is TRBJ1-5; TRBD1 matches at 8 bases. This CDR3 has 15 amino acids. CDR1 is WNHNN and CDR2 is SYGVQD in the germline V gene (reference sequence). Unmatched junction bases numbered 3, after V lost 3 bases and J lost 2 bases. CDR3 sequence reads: CASSDQGQGNQPQHF. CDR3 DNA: TGCGCCAGCAGTGACCAGGGACAGGGCAATCAGCCCCAGCATTTT.

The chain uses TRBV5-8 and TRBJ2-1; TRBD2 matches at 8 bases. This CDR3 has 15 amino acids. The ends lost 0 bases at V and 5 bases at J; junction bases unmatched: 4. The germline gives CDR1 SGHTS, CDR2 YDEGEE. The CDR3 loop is CASSLGQAGDNEQFF. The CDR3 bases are TGTGCCAGCAGCTTGGGCCAAGCGGGAGACAATGAGCAGTTCTTC.

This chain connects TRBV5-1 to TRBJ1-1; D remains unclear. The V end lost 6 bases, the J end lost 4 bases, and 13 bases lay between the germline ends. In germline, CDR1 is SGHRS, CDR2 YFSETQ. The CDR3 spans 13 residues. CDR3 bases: TGCGCCAGCACCGAGGACGGGATCACTGAAGCTTTCTTT. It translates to CASTEDGITEAFF. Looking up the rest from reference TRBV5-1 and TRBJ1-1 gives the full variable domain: KAGVTQTPRYLIKTRGQQVTLSCSPISGHRSVSWYQQTPGQGLQFLFEYFSETQRNKGNFPGRFSGRQFSNSRSEMNVSTLELGDSALYLCASTEDGITEAFFGQGTRLTVV.

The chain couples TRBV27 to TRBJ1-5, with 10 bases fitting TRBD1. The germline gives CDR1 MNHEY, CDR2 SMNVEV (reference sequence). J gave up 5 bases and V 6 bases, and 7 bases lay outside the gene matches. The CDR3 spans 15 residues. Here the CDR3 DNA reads TGTGCCAGCAGCCCGGGACAGGGGTTCTATCAGCCCCAGCATTTT. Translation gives CASSPGQGFYQPQHF.

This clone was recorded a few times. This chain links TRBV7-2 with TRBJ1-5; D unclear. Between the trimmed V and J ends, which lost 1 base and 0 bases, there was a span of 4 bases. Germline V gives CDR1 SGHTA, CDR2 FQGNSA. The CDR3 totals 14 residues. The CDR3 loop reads CASSLGYSNQPQHF. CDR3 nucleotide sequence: TGTGCCAGCAGCTTAGGCTATAGCAATCAGCCCCAGCATTTT.

CDR3 loop: CASSPSRGYSYNSPLHF. As DNA, the CDR3 is TGTGCCAGCAGCCCCTCGCGGGGTTACTCCTATAATTCACCCCTCCACTTT. The V and J genes are TRBV7-9 and TRBJ1-6; D remains ambiguous. With 5 bases removed from V and 0 bases from J, the gap between germline ends came to 14 bases. Germline V gene data show CDR1 as SEHNR and CDR2 as FQNEAQ (reference sequence). This CDR3 comprises 17 residues. Variable domain in full (rest from reference TRBV7-9 and TRBJ1-6): DTGVSQNPRHKITKRGQNVTFRCDPISEHNRLYWYRQTLGQGPEFLTYFQNEAQLEKSRLLSDRFSAERPKGSFSTLEIQRTEQGDSAMYLCASSPSRGYSYNSPLHFGNGTRLTVT.

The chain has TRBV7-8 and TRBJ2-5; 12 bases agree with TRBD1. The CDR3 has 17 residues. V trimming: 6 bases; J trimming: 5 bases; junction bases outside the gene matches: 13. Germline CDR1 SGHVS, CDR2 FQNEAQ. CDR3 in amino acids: CASSIPGQGAVEETQYF. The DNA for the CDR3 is TGTGCCAGCAGTATCCCGGGACAGGGGGCCGTTGAGGAGACCCAGTACTTC.

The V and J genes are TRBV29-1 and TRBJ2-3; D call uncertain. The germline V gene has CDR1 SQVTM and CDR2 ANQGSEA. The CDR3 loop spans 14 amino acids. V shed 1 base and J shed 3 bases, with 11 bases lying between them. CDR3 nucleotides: TGCAGCGTTGAAGGGAAAACGGGTACAGATACGCAGTATTTT. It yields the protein CSVEGKTGTDTQYF.

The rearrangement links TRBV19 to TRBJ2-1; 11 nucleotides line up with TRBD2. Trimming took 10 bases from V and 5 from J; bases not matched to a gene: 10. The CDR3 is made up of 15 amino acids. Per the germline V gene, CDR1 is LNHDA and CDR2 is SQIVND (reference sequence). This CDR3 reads CATSPEGLADNEQFF. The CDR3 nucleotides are TGTGCCACTTCCCCTGAGGGACTAGCGGACAATGAGCAGTTCTTC.

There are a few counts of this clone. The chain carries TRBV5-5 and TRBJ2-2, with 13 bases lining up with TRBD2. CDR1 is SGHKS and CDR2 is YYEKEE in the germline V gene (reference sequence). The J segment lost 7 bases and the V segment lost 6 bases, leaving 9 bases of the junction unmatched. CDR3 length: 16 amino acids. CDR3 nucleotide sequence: TGTGCCAGCACCGGACTAGCGGGAGTCGATGTCGGGGAGCTGTTTTTT. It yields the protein CASTGLAGVDVGELFF. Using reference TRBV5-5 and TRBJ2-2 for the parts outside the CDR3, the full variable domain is DAGVTQSPTHLIKTRGQQVTLRCSPISGHKSVSWYQQVLGQGPQFIFQYYEKEERGRGNFPDRFSARQFPNYSSELNVNALLLGDSALYLCASTGLAGVDVGELFFGEGSRLTVL.

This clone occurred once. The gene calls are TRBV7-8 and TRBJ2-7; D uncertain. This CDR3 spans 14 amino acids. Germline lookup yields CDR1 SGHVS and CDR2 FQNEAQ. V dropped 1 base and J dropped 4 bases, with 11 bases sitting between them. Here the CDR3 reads CASSLVLLPYEQYF. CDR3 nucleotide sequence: TGTGCCAGCAGCTTAGTGCTACTACCATACGAGCAGTACTTC.

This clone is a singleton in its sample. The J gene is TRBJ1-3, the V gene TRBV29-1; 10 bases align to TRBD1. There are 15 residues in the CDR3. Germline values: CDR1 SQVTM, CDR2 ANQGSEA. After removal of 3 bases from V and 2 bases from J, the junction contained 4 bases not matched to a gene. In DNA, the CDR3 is TGCAGCGTTGATCCAGACAGGGGGCCTGGAAACACCATATATTTT. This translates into CSVDPDRGPGNTIYF.

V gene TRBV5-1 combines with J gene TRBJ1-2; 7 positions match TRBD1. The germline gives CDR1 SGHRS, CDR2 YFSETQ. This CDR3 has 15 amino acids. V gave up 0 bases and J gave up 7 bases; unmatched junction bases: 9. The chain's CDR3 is CASSLVGQGEAGYTF. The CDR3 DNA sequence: TGCGCCAGCAGCTTGGTTGGGCAGGGGGAGGCTGGCTACACCTTC.

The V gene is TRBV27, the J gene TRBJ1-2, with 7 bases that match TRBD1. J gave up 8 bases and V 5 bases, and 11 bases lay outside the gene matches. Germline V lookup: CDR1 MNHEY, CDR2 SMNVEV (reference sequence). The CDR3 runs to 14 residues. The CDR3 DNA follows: TGTGCCAGCAGTCCATATGACAGGGTAGGCGGCTACACCTTC. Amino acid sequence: CASSPYDRVGGYTF.

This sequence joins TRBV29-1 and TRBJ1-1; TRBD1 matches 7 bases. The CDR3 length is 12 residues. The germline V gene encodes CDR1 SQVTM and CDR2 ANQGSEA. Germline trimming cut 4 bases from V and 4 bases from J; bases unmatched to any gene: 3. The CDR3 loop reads CSVATGSTEAFF. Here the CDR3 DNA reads TGCAGCGTTGCGACAGGGAGCACTGAAGCTTTCTTT. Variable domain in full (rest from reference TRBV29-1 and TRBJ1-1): SAVISQKPSRDICQRGTSLTIQCQVDSQVTMMFWYRQQPGQSLTLIATANQGSEATYESGFVIDKFPISRPNLTFSTLTVSNMSPEDSSIYLCSVATGSTEAFFGQGTRLTVV.

Here the CDR3 DNA reads TGTGCCAGCAGCCACCTCCCGCAGGGGTCAGGCTATGGCTACACCTTC. It codes for CASSHLPQGSGYGYTF. The chain has TRBV13 and TRBJ1-2; a possible D gene is TRBD1 (6 bases). Trimming stripped 5 bases from V and 4 bases from J, with 20 bases between. CDR1 PRHDT and CDR2 FYEKMQ come from the germline V gene (reference sequence). This CDR3 region has 16 residues.

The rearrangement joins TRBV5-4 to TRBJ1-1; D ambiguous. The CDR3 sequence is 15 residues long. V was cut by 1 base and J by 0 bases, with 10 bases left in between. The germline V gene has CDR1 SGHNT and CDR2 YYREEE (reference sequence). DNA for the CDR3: TGTGCCAGCAGCTTGAAGACTAAGCTGAACACTGAAGCTTTCTTT. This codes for CASSLKTKLNTEAFF. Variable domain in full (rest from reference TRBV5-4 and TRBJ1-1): ETGVTQSPTHLIKTRGQQVTLRCSSQSGHNTVSWYQQALGQGPQFIFQYYREEENGRGNFPPRFSGLQFPNYSSELNVNALELDDSALYLCASSLKTKLNTEAFFGQGTRLTVV.

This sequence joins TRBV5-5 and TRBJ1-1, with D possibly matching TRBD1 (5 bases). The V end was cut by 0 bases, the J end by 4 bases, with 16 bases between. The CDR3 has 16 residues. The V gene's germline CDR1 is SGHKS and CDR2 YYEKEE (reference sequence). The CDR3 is CASSLGPQGSGTEAFF. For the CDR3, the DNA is TGTGCCAGCAGCTTGGGCCCGCAGGGAAGTGGCACTGAAGCTTTCTTT.